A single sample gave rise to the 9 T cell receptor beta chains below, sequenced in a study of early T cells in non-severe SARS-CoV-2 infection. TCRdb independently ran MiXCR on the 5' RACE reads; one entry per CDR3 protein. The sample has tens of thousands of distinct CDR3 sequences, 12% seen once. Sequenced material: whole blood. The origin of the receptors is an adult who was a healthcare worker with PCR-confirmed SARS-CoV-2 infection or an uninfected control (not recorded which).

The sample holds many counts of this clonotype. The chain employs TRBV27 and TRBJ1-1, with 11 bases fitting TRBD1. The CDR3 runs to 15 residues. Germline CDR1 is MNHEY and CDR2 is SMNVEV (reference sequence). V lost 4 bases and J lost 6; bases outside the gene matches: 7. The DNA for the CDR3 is TGTGCCAGCAGTTCGCGGGACAGGGGGGTCGCTGAAGCTTTCTTT. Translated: CASSSRDRGVAEAFF.

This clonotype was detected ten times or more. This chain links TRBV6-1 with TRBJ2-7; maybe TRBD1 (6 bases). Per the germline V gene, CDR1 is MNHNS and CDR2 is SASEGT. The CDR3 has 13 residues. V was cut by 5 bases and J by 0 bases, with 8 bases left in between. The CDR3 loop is CASSTDSSYEQYF. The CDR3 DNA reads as TGTGCCAGCAGTACGGACAGCTCCTACGAGCAGTACTTC.

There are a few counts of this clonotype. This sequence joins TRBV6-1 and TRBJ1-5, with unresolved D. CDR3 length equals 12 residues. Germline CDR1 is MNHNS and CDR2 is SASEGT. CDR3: CVTLENNQPQHF. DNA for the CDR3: TGTGTCACCTTGGAGAACAATCAGCCCCAGCATTTT.

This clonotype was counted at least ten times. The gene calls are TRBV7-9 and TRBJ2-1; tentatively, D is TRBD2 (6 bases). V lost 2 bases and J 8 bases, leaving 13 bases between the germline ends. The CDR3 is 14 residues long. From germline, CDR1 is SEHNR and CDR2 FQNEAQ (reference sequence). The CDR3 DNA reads TGTGCCAGCAGCTTATCGGCTCCGGGGGATGAGCAGTTCTTC. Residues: CASSLSAPGDEQFF.

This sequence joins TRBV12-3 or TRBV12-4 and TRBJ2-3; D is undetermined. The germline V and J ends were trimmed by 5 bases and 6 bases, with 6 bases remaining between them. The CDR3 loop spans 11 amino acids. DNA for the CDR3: TGTGCCAGCAGTCGCTTGGATACGCAGTATTTT. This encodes CASSRLDTQYF.

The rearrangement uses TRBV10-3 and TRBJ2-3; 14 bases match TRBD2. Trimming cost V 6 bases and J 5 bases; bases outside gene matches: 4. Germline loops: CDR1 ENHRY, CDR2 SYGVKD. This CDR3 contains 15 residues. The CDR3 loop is CAISGLAGGQDTQYF. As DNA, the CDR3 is TGTGCCATCAGCGGACTAGCGGGAGGTCAAGATACGCAGTATTTT.

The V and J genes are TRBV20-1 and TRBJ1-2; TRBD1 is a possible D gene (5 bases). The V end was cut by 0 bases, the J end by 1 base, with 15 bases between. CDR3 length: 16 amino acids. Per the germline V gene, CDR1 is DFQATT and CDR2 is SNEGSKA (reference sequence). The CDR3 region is CSARDNGASLNYGYTF. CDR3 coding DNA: TGCAGTGCTAGAGATAATGGGGCATCGCTTAACTATGGCTACACCTTC.

The CDR3 region is CASSKIPDRVYEQYF. CDR3 DNA: TGTGCCAGCAGCAAAATACCGGACAGGGTTTACGAGCAGTACTTC. The chain is built from TRBV21-1 and TRBJ2-7; whether TRBD1, the table's D call, matches the DNA was not checked. TRBV21-1 is noted as a pseudogene. There are 15 residues in the CDR3.

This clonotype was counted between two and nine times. The CDR3 loop is CASRAPGSGTDTQYF. CDR3 nucleotide sequence: TGTGCCAGCAGGGCCCCAGGTAGCGGCACAGATACGCAGTATTTT. The chain employs TRBV9 and TRBJ2-3; D perhaps matches TRBD2 (5 bases). The V gene's germline CDR1 is SGDLS and CDR2 YYNGEE. CDR3 length equals 15 residues. Between the trimmed V and J ends, which lost 5 bases and 1 base, there was a span of 14 bases.